This TCR beta chain was identified in a study of a mutant IDH1 vaccine in newly diagnosed glioma. The wider study: Once 4-6 weeks had passed after radiotherapy alone, vaccination started, or it started with temozolomide cycles. Most patients had radiochemotherapy with temozolomide before enrollment; others had one alone.

The method was immunoSEQ multiplex PCR; TCRdb's version includes in-frame clones alone and lacks a portion of them. The table includes about 40,000 clones, approximately 80% detected once. This CDR3 is built from 15 residues. The V gene's germline CDR1 is LGHNA and CDR2 YSLEER. Trimming removed 3 bases from V and 4 bases from J, with 15 bases in between. The time point here: week 35, safety follow-up. Each dose of the vaccine consisted of 300 ug of mutant IDH1 20-mer peptide, with topical imiquimod. Each donor presented with a new WHO grade 3 or 4 astrocytoma that tested IDH1-mutant and showed ATRX loss. Of note for this clone: Its antigen is unknown.

Study-wide points: Top-clonotype changes in peripheral T cells seemed unrelated to pseudoprogression.

V and J are TRBV4-3 and TRBJ1-2, with D tentatively TRBD1 (6 bases). The sequence came from a woman aged 45 to 65 with glioma. The sequences come from PBMCs, collected from a glioma patient whose treatment included an IDH1 peptide vaccine. The CDR3 spells CASSHSLQGSYGYTF. The CDR3 DNA follows: TGCGCCAGCAGCCACAGCCTACAGGGCAGCTATGGCTACACCTTC.